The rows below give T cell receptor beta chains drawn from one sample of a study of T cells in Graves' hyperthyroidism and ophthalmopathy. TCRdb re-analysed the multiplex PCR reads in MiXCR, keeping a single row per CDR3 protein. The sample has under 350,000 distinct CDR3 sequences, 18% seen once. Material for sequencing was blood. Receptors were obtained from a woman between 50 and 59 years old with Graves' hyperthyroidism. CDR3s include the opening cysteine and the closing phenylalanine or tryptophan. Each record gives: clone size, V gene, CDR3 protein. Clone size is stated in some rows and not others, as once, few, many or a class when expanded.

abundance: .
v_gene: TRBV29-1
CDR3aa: CSVEDGNENTEAFF

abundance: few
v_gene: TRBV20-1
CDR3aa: CSARKGQTYNQPQHF

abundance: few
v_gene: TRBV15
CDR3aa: CATSRVAGDFSNEQFF

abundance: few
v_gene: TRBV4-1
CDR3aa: CASSEGLAGGAYNEQFF

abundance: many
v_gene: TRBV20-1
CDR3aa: CSASSLAETQYF

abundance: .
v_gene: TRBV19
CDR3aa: CASSIATGGQAEQFF

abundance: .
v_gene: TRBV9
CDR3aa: CASSPRGSGTSYEQYF

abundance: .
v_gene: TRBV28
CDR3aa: CASSTGQGARSPLHF

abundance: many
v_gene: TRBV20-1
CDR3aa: CSAIRTSGGTGDTQYF

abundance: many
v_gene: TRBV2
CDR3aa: CASTLGTEAFF

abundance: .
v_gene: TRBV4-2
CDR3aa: CASSPGDSDTQYF

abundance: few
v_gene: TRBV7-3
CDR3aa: CASSPNRGMNTGELFF

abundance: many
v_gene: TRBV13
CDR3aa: CASSLYRPTDTQYF

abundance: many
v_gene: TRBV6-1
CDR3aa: CASSENVASGAWSEQFF

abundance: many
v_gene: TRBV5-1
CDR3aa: CASTNRDTAGYTF

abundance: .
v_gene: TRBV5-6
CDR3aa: CASSLGNREEAFF

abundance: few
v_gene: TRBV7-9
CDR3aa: CASDGELFF

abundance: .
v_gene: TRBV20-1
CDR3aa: CSAQIAGLDTGELFF

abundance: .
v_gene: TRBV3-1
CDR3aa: CASSQGGGGFADIYEQYF

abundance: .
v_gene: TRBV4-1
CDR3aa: CASSQETAPNQPQHF

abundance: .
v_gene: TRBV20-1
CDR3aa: CSASHPNTEAFF

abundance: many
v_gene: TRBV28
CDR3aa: CASSLAGRSPLHF

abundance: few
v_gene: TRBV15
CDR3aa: CATSRDVALATDTQYF

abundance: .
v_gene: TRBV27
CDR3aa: CASSPLRVEGTDTQYF

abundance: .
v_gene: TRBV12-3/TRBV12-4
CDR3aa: CASSWSGYEQYF

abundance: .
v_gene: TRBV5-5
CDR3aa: CASSSGPISEKLFF

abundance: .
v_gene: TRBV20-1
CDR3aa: CSATLSSGELFF

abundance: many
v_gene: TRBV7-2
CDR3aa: CASSVTSGYEQYF

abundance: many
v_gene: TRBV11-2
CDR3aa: CASSSGGLNSPLHF

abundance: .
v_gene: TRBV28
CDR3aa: CASSLSGHGYTF

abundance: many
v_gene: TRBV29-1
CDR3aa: CSVGSGDSYEQYF

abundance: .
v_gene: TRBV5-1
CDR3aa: CASSLSGFYGNEQYF

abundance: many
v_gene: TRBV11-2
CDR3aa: CASSLIYTGELFF

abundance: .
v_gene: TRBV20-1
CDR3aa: CSVSSYGTGIHEQYF

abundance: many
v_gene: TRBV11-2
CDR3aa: CASSNAAGGPLDEQYF

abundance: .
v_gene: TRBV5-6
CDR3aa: CASRIGRETQYF

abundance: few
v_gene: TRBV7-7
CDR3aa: CASSSVQKPWDTGELFF

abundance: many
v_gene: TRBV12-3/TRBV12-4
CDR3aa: CASSLRQGIDEQFF

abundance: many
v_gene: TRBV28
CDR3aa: CASSANTEAFF

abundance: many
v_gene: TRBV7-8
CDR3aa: CASSLTGPRATEAFF

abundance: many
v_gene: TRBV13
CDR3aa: CASSSERSGVGYNEQFF

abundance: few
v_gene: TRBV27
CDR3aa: CASSLSEGQYNSPLHF

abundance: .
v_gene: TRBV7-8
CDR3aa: CASSRAGQGETQYF

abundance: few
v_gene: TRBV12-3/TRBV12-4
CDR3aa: CASRTGTLAEGYTF

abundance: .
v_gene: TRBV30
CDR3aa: CAWSVGGGGANVLTF

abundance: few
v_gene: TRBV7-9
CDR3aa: CASSPGLAGSFWTQYF

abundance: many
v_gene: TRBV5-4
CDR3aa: CASSLAGGLADNEQFF

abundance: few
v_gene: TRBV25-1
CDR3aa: CASSEAGSNEQFF

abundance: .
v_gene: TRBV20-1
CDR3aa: CSATGQRAKNIQYF

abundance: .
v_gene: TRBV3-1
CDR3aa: CASSLRTSGATDTQYF

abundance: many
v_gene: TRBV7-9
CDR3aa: CASSSRQGDNEQFF

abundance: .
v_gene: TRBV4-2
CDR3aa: CASSPERGSSTDTQYF